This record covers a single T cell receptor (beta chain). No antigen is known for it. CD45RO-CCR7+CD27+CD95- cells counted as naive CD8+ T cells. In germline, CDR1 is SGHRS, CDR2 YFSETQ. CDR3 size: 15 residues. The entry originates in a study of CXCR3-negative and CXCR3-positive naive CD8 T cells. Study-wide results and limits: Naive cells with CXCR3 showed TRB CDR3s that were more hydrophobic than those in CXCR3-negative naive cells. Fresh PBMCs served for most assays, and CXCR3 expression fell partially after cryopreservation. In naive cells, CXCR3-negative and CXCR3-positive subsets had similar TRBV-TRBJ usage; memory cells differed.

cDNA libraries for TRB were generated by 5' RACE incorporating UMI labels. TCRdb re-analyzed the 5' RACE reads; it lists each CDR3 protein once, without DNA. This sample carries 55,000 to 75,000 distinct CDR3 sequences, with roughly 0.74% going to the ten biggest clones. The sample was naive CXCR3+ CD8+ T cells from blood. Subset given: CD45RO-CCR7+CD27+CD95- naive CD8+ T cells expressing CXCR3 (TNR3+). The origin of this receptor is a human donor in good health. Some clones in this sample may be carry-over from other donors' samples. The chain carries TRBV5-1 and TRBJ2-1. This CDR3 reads CASSLYSSSYNEQFF.